Listed below are T cell receptor beta chains from one sample, sequenced in a study of T cells in Graves' hyperthyroidism and ophthalmopathy. TCRdb passed the multiplex PCR reads through MiXCR, listing each CDR3 protein once. The data hold roughly 180,000 distinct CDR3 sequences, with about 18% observed a single time. The sample comprised blood. These receptors came from a woman aged 50 to 60 with Graves' hyperthyroidism. The CDR3 runs from the conserved cysteine through the conserved F or W. D genes are given only for firm matches. Expanded clones get a size class; other rows say once, few or many, or leave the size out.

v_gene,d_gene,abundance,j_gene,CDR3aa,CDR3nt
TRBV6-2/TRBV6-3,-,many,TRBJ2-5,CASSENQETQYF,TGTGCCAGCAGTGAAAACCAAGAGACCCAGTACTTC
TRBV6-1,TRBD2,many,TRBJ2-7,CASSGAGGSYEQYF,TGTGCCAGCAGTGGAGCGGGGGGGTCCTACGAGCAGTACTTC
TRBV6-6,-,many,TRBJ1-4,CASSYGRELFF,TGTGCCAGCAGTTACGGGCGGGAACTGTTTTTT
TRBV14,TRBD1,-,TRBJ2-7,CASSRGQGKLYEQYF,TGTGCCAGCAGTCGAGGACAGGGGAAACTCTACGAGCAGTACTTC
TRBV20-1,-,-,TRBJ2-7,CSATSYEQYF,TGCAGTGCTACAAGCTACGAGCAGTACTTC
TRBV7-2,-,-,TRBJ1-3,CASSLAYVFSGNTIYF,TGTGCCAGCAGCTTAGCGTATGTTTTCTCTGGAAACACCATATATTTT
TRBV20-1,TRBD1,-,TRBJ1-4,CSARFRDRGRGGYKKLFF,TGCAGTGCTAGGTTCCGGGACAGGGGGCGCGGCGGTTATAAAAAACTGTTTTTT
TRBV5-1,-,-,TRBJ1-5,CASSRDGDNQPQHF,TGCGCCAGCAGCCGGGACGGCGACAATCAGCCCCAGCATTTT
TRBV5-1,-,few,TRBJ2-2,CASSLFQGSGTGELFF,TGCGCCAGCAGTCTCTTTCAGGGGTCGGGCACCGGGGAGCTGTTTTTT
TRBV4-2,TRBD1,many,TRBJ1-6,CASSQDLRQGYSPLHF,TGTGCCAGCAGCCAAGATCTTAGACAGGGTTATTCACCCCTCCACTTT
TRBV19,TRBD1,many,TRBJ1-2,CASSTAGTGSYGYTF,TGTGCCAGTAGTACGGCCGGGACAGGGTCCTATGGCTACACCTTC
TRBV6-5,-,many,TRBJ2-7,CASSYRRPVKEYEQYF,TGTGCCAGCAGTTACCGCAGGCCGGTAAAAGAGTACGAGCAGTACTTC
TRBV6-2/TRBV6-3,-,many,TRBJ1-2,CASRRGLLYGYTF,TGTGCCAGCCGGCGGGGACTCCTCTATGGCTACACCTTC
TRBV20-1,-,many,TRBJ1-2,CSAPAEFYGYTF,TGCAGTGCGCCGGCGGAGTTCTATGGCTACACCTTC
TRBV11-1,TRBD2,many,TRBJ2-3,CASSSLAAGLYTDMQYF,TGTGCCAGCAGCTCATTAGCCGCGGGACTATACACAGATATGCAGTATTTT
TRBV7-9,TRBD1,few,TRBJ2-2,CASSSQTGGPGELFF,TGTGCCAGCAGCTCACAAACAGGGGGCCCCGGGGAGCTGTTTTTT
TRBV6-1,TRBD1,-,TRBJ1-2,CASSDRDRASNYGYTF,TGTGCCAGCAGTGACCGGGACAGAGCTTCTAACTATGGCTACACCTTC
TRBV10-3,TRBD2,many,TRBJ2-3,CAISETSFAGGGGDTQYF,TGTGCCATCAGTGAGACCTCCTTTGCGGGGGGCGGGGGAGATACGCAGTATTTT
TRBV9,-,-,TRBJ2-2,CASMDPGELFF,TGTGCCAGCATGGACCCCGGGGAGCTGTTTTTT
TRBV9,-,many,TRBJ1-2,CASSAELNYGYTF,TGTGCCAGCAGCGCCGAACTTAACTATGGCTACACCTTC
TRBV9,-,many,TRBJ1-2,CASSGGPPQNYGYTF,TGTGCCAGCAGCGGAGGACCGCCCCAGAACTATGGCTACACCTTC
TRBV29-1,TRBD1,many,TRBJ2-5,CSVEPGTGVKETQYF,TGCAGCGTTGAGCCCGGGACAGGGGTTAAAGAGACCCAGTACTTC
TRBV5-1,-,many,TRBJ1-2,CASSVGLGGPLEGYTF,TGCGCCAGCAGCGTGGGCCTAGGGGGACCCCTTGAGGGCTACACCTTC
TRBV7-9,-,many,TRBJ2-1,CASSLPGLWEEQFF,TGTGCCAGCAGCCTCCCGGGACTGTGGGAAGAGCAGTTCTTC
TRBV6-2/TRBV6-3,-,few,TRBJ1-1,CASSYSVMLSKAFF,TGTGCCAGCAGTTACTCCGTGATGTTGTCGAAAGCTTTCTTT
TRBV9,TRBD2,many,TRBJ2-3,CASSPRLAGITDTQYF,TGTGCCAGCAGCCCCCGACTAGCGGGGATCACAGATACGCAGTATTTT
TRBV5-6,-,-,TRBJ1-6,CASSFYMGSPLHF,TGTGCCAGCAGCTTCTATATGGGCAGCCCCCTCCACTTT
TRBV11-2,-,many,TRBJ1-2,CASRLGQDYGYTF,TGTGCCAGCAGATTGGGACAAGACTATGGCTACACCTTC
TRBV28,-,many,TRBJ1-5,CASRPMLGPSSQPQHF,TGTGCCAGCAGACCCATGCTGGGGCCGTCGAGTCAGCCCCAGCATTTT
TRBV27,TRBD2,many,TRBJ2-3,CASSLRTSKRVDTQYF,TGTGCCAGCAGTTTACGGACTAGCAAAAGGGTAGATACGCAGTATTTT
TRBV20-1,TRBD2,-,TRBJ2-4,CSARVPTSGGLRNIQYF,TGCAGTGCTAGAGTCCCCACTAGCGGGGGGCTCAGAAACATTCAGTACTTC
TRBV11-2,-,many,TRBJ1-6,CASSRQEWDSPLHF,TGTGCCAGCAGCCGTCAGGAGTGGGATTCACCCCTCCACTTT
TRBV2,-,many,TRBJ1-2,CASSLALPWGYTF,TGTGCCAGCAGTTTGGCCCTCCCGTGGGGCTACACCTTC
TRBV15,TRBD1,many,TRBJ1-2,CATSRDGGQFYGYTF,TGTGCCACCAGCAGAGATGGGGGACAGTTCTATGGCTACACCTTC
TRBV7-9,TRBD1,many,TRBJ2-7,CASSSTGTGDYEQYF,TGTGCCAGCAGTTCAACCGGGACAGGGGACTACGAGCAGTACTTC
TRBV6-2/TRBV6-3,TRBD1,many,TRBJ1-2,CASSYSTGVLVDGYTF,TGTGCCAGCAGTTACAGCACAGGGGTATTAGTTGATGGCTACACCTTC
TRBV12-3/TRBV12-4,-,many,TRBJ2-3,CASRHQLYTDTQYF,TGTGCCAGCAGGCACCAGTTGTACACAGATACGCAGTATTTT
TRBV28,TRBD1,many,TRBJ2-7,CASSLYGTGHHEQYF,TGTGCCAGCAGTTTATACGGGACAGGGCACCACGAGCAGTACTTC
TRBV19,-,many,TRBJ1-3,CASSIGGALLGNTIYF,TGTGCCAGTAGTATAGGGGGAGCGCTCCTAGGAAACACCATATATTTT
TRBV29-1,-,few,TRBJ1-1,CSVGVNTEAFF,TGCAGCGTGGGGGTGAACACTGAAGCTTTCTTT
TRBV28,-,once,TRBJ1-5,CASRGRGANQPQHF,TGTGCCAGCAGGGGCCGGGGGGCGAATCAGCCCCAGCATTTT
TRBV28,TRBD1,-,TRBJ1-1,CASSIQGGMNTEAFF,TGTGCCAGTAGTATCCAGGGGGGGATGAACACTGAAGCTTTCTTT
TRBV15,-,many,TRBJ2-5,CATSRDWRELVKETQYF,TGTGCCACCAGCAGAGATTGGAGGGAGTTAGTCAAAGAGACCCAGTACTTC
TRBV3-1,-,many,TRBJ1-6,CASSHSSSPLHF,TGTGCCAGCAGCCACTCTTCTTCACCCCTCCACTTT
TRBV4-2,TRBD1,-,TRBJ1-4,CASSPRQGPAANEKLFF,TGTGCCAGCAGCCCCCGACAGGGCCCCGCTGCTAATGAAAAACTGTTTTTT
TRBV5-1,-,-,TRBJ1-2,CASSKDRYGYTF,TGCGCCAGCAGTAAGGACCGCTATGGCTACACCTTC
TRBV11-2,-,-,TRBJ1-1,CASSFPNTEAFF,TGTGCCAGCAGCTTCCCGAACACTGAAGCTTTCTTT
TRBV4-1,-,-,TRBJ2-2,CASMGQNTGELFF,TGCGCCAGCATGGGACAGAACACCGGGGAGCTGTTTTTT
TRBV5-1,TRBD1,-,TRBJ1-1,CASSSDRPSGAFF,TGCGCCAGCAGTTCGGACAGGCCCAGTGGGGCTTTCTTT
TRBV28,TRBD2,many,TRBJ2-5,CASRLVGEGETQYF,TGTGCCAGCAGGCTAGTGGGGGAGGGAGAGACCCAGTACTTC
TRBV13,TRBD1,many,TRBJ1-2,CASSSLDRGHDGYTF,TGTGCCAGCAGCTCCCTGGACAGGGGGCACGATGGCTACACCTTC
TRBV7-9,-,-,TRBJ2-4,CASSLKGLAKNIQYF,TGTGCCAGCAGCTTAAAGGGGCTAGCCAAAAACATTCAGTACTTC
TRBV10-1,-,-,TRBJ2-5,CASSVSRGAETQYF,TGCGCCAGCAGTGTCTCTAGGGGGGCAGAGACCCAGTACTTC
TRBV5-1,TRBD1,few,TRBJ2-5,CASRDGPGQGNGETQYF,TGCGCCAGCAGGGACGGTCCGGGACAGGGTAATGGGGAGACCCAGTACTTC
TRBV29-1,-,many,TRBJ1-1,CSVGPGADAFF,TGCAGCGTTGGGCCGGGGGCGGACGCTTTCTTT